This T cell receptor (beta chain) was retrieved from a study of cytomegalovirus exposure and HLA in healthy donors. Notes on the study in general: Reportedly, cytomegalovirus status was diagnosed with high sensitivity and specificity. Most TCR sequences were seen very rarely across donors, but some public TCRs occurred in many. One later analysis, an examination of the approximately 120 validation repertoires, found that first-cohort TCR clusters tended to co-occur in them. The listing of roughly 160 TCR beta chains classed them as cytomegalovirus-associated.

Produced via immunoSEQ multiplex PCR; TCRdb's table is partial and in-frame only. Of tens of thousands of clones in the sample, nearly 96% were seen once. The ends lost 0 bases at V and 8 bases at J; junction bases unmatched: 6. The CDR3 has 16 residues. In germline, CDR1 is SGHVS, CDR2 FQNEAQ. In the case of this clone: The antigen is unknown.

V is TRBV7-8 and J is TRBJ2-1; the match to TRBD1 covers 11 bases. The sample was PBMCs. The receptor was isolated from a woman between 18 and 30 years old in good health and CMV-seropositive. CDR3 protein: CASSLAGQGARDEQFF. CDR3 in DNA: TGTGCCAGCAGCTTAGCAGGACAGGGGGCTAGGGATGAGCAGTTCTTC. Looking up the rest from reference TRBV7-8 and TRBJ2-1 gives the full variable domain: GAGVSQSPRYKVAKRGQDVALRCDPISGHVSLFWYQQALGQGPEFLTYFQNEAQLDKSGLPSDRFFAERPEGSVSTLKIQRTQQEDSAVYLCASSLAGQGARDEQFFGPGTRLTVL.